This T cell receptor (beta chain) was documented in a study of blood T cell repertoires in COVID-19. Study context: There were acute and convalescent COVID-19 samples, and they came from the United States, Italy and Spain.

Assay: immunoSEQ multiplex PCR; the TCRdb copy retains only in-frame clones and omits some. The table shows about 120,000 clones, with 80% occurring only once. This CDR3 is built from 18 residues. Losses at the gene ends were 3 bases for V and 3 bases for J; bases not matched to a gene: 9. Germline V gene lookup returns CDR1 GTSNPN and CDR2 SVGIG (reference sequence). This sequence was found in a human donor in a cohort sampled during active COVID-19. The sample taken for sequencing was peripheral blood. This rearrangement joins TRBV30 to TRBJ2-4; 15 nucleotides align to TRBD2. The DNA for the CDR3 is TGTGCCTGGAGCCACGGACTAGCGGGAGGGCCAGTCAAAAACATTCAGTACTTC. It encodes CAWSHGLAGGPVKNIQYF.